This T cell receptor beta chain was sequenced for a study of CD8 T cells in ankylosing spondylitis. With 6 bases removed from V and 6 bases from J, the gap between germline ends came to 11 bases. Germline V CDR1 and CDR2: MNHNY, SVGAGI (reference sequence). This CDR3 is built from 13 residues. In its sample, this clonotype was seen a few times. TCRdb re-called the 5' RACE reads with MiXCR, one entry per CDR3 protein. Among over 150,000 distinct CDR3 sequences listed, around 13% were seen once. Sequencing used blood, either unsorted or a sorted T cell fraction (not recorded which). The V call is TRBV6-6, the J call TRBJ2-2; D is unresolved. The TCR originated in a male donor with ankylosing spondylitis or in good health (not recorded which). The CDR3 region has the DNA TGTGCCAGCAGCCGACTCGGCGCCGGGGAGCTGTTTTTT. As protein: CASSRLGAGELFF.